Below are 14 T cell receptor beta chains sequenced from a single sample in a study of memory CD4+ T cells and cytomegalovirus serostatus. The sort gate was single viable CD3+CD4+CD8-CD45RO+ cells for memory CD4+ T cells. TCRdb's table, derived via immunoSEQ multiplex PCR, lists solely in-frame clones and lacks some. The data show over 35,000 clones, over 65% seen once. The sequenced sample was memory CD4+ T cells from blood. The receptors derive from an adult in good health and CMV-seronegative.

The rearrangement joins TRBV18 to TRBJ2-7; D uncertain. V shed 3 bases and J shed 1 base, with 10 bases lying between them. This CDR3 is built from 14 residues. Germline CDR1 KGHSH, CDR2 LQKENI. Here the CDR3 reads CASSPVGTSYEQYF. CDR3 DNA sequence: TGTGCCAGCTCACCCGTGGGAACTTCCTACGAGCAGTACTTC.

This chain links TRBV4-2 with TRBJ2-3, with 10 bases fitting TRBD2. V dropped 8 bases and J dropped 2; count of bases not matched to a gene: 7. The V gene's germline CDR1 is LGHNA and CDR2 YNFKEQ. The CDR3 contains 15 residues. CDR3 amino acids: CASGVAGGLTDTQYF. CDR3 nucleotides: TGTGCCAGCGGGGTAGCGGGGGGCCTCACAGATACGCAGTATTTT.

The V call is TRBV6-4, the J call TRBJ2-6; the D gene is possibly TRBD2 (6 bases). The germline CDR1 and CDR2 sequences are MRHNA and SNTAGT. The V and J ends lost 2 bases and 1 base respectively, with 12 bases between them. This CDR3 has 17 residues. The CDR3 here is CASSDTTRGSGANVLTF. Here the CDR3 DNA reads TGTGCCAGCAGTGACACTACTCGGGGGTCTGGGGCCAACGTCCTGACTTTC.

J is TRBJ2-7 and V is TRBV2; D is unclear. Trimming removed 7 bases from V and 2 bases from J, with 15 bases in between. This CDR3 is built from 14 residues. CDR1 and CDR2 (germline): SNHLY, FYNNEI. CDR3 nucleotides: TGTGCCAGCAACGATCAACTAAAAACCTACGAGCAGTACTTC. Translation: CASNDQLKTYEQYF. The complete variable domain, with remaining parts taken from reference TRBV2 and TRBJ2-7, reads EPEVTQTPSHQVTQMGQEVILRCVPISNHLYFYWYRQILGQKVEFLVSFYNNEISEKSEIFDDQFSVERPDGSNFTLKIRSTKLEDSAMYFCASNDQLKTYEQYFGPGTRLTVT.

The chain carries TRBV5-8 and TRBJ1-1, with D hard to call. The CDR3 totals 14 residues. Germline assignment: CDR1 SGHTS and CDR2 YDEGEE. Deletions cut 1 base from V and 3 bases from J, with 10 bases between. The CDR3 nucleotides read TGTGCCAGCAGCTTGTTGGCCAAAGACACTGAAGCTTTCTTT. Translating gives CASSLLAKDTEAFF.

This clone was detected once. CDR3 DNA sequence: TGTGCCAGCAGGCCCGTCTCCTCAGACCCCAGAGCTTTCTTT. Translation: CASRPVSSDPRAFF. V gene TRBV6-1 combines with J gene TRBJ1-1, with no clear D. CDR1 MNHNS and CDR2 SASEGT come from the germline V gene. The CDR3 has 14 amino acids. V lost 6 bases and J 10 bases, leaving 21 bases between the germline ends.

The chain combines TRBV21-1 with TRBJ2-7; the table names TRBD2, a call not compared with the DNA. TRBV21-1 is an annotated pseudogene. This CDR3 comprises 15 residues. CDR3 DNA sequence: TGTGCCAGCAGCGAGGGGACTAGCGGGGTAAACGAGCAGTACTTC. Translating gives CASSEGTSGVNEQYF.

The chain has TRBV5-8 and TRBJ1-1, with TRBD1 matching over 7 bases. Losses at the gene ends were 3 bases for V and 6 bases for J; bases not matched to a gene: 5. The CDR3 totals 13 residues. Germline CDR1 is SGHTS and CDR2 is YDEGEE. This CDR3 is CASSSGDRAEAFF. The CDR3 nucleotides read TGTGCCAGCAGCTCAGGGGACAGAGCTGAAGCTTTCTTT.

The chain couples TRBV30 to TRBJ1-1; 8 bases align to TRBD1. Trimming cost V 3 bases and J 11 bases; bases outside gene matches: 5. The germline V gene has CDR1 GTSNPN and CDR2 SVGIG (reference sequence). There are 11 residues in the CDR3. This chain's CDR3 is CAWREDRVAFF. The DNA for the CDR3 is TGTGCCTGGAGAGAGGACAGGGTGGCTTTCTTT.

The chain employs TRBV30 and TRBJ1-2; no definite D call. The CDR3 is made up of 11 amino acids. The germline V and J ends were trimmed by 3 bases and 8 bases, with 10 bases remaining between them. Germline V lookup: CDR1 GTSNPN, CDR2 SVGIG (reference sequence). The CDR3 DNA reads as TGTGCCTGGAGCGGTCCAGGAGGCTACACCTTC. Amino acid sequence: CAWSGPGGYTF.

In its sample, this clone was seen once. The V call is TRBV29-1, the J call TRBJ2-1; maybe TRBD2 (5 bases). The germline V and J ends were trimmed by 7 bases and 7 bases, with 11 bases remaining between them. The CDR3 contains 11 residues. The germline gives CDR1 SQVTM, CDR2 ANQGSEA. Written as DNA, the CDR3 is TGCAGCGGGGATTTAGCGAATGAGCAGTTCTTC. Protein product: CSGDLANEQFF.

V is TRBV5-1 and J is TRBJ1-4; possibly TRBD1 for D (5 bases). This CDR3 has 15 amino acids. In germline, CDR1 is SGHRS, CDR2 YFSETQ. Trimming left V 4 bases short and J 4 bases short, with 14 bases between. The CDR3 loop reads CASSPADSLNEKLFF. In nucleotides, the CDR3 is TGCGCCAGCAGCCCCGCAGACAGCCTTAATGAAAAACTGTTTTTT.

The chain's CDR3 is CASSLRGQPTEAFF. In nucleotides, the CDR3 is TGTGCCAGCAGCTTAAGAGGTCAGCCCACTGAAGCTTTCTTT. J is TRBJ1-1 and V is TRBV11-2; D is undetermined. The V end lost 2 bases, the J end lost 4 bases, and 11 bases lay between the germline ends. Germline V lookup: CDR1 SGHAT, CDR2 FQNNGV. The CDR3 loop spans 14 amino acids. Together with reference TRBV11-2 and TRBJ1-1, the CDR3 gives the full variable domain: EAGVAQSPRYKIIEKRQSVAFWCNPISGHATLYWYQQILGQGPKLLIQFQNNGVVDDSQLPKDRFSAERLKGVDSTLKIQPAKLEDSAVYLCASSLRGQPTEAFFGQGTRLTVV.

The V and J genes are TRBV5-1 and TRBJ2-7; TRBD1 matches 8 bases. V shed 4 bases and J 5 bases; nucleotides not matched to a gene: 5. The CDR3 spans 13 residues. Germline V gene lookup returns CDR1 SGHRS and CDR2 YFSETQ. The CDR3 here is CASSSDRGHEQYF. CDR3 sequence (DNA): TGCGCCAGCAGCAGCGACAGGGGCCACGAGCAGTACTTC.